This T cell receptor beta chain was identified during a study of Ad26.COV2.S vaccination and SARS-CoV-2 variants. Sequencing was performed with immunoSEQ multiplex PCR; in TCRdb, only in-frame clones are kept and a portion is missing. The sample includes 450,000 to 550,000 clones, about nine tenths of them seen just once. The treatment: some 20 received Ad26.COV2.S at low or high dose, single or two shots; about 5 received placebo; per-sample allocation not given. All samples were drawn on day 63, counting from the first vaccine or placebo injection. A Boston donor was an adult aged 18-55 years. Immunization relied on an Ad26 vector, which expressed Wuhan-strain SARS-CoV-2 spike. A single count supports this clone. This TCR was sampled from a person aged 18-65 years who received the Ad26.COV2.S COVID-19 vaccine or a placebo. Sequenced here: peripheral blood, sampled in a trial of Ad26.COV2.S vaccine versus placebo.

CDR3 region: CAWSVSRQGSYEQYF. In nucleotides, the CDR3 is TGTGCCTGGAGTGTATCGAGACAGGGCTCCTACGAGCAGTACTTC. V is TRBV30 and J is TRBJ2-7, with 7 positions matching TRBD1. Germline CDR1 GTSNPN, CDR2 SVGIG (reference sequence). The CDR3 extends over 15 amino acids. Trimming removed 0 bases from V and 0 bases from J; junction bases left unmatched: 5.